This T cell receptor beta chain was found in a study of post-analysis software for immune sequencing data. About the study: Relapsing-remitting, secondary progressive and progressive-relapsing forms made up the multiple sclerosis disease courses.

Points on this clonotype: The antigen remains unidentified.

The CDR3 is 11 residues long. Trimming took 8 bases from V and 5 from J, leaving 9 bases between them. The V gene's germline CDR1 is ENHRY and CDR2 SYGVKD. Whole-study findings and limits: Five or six TRBV segments, TRBV5-6, TRBV5-1 and TRBV20-1 among them, were found more frequent in patients than controls. By F measure, strong co-clustering occurred among samples prepared in the same batch. Controls' normalized Chao1 diversity significantly exceeded that of multiple sclerosis patients.

cDNA libraries of TCR beta carried unique molecular identifiers. There were 1 to 10 million T cells, and roughly 0.5 million cDNA molecules came from them. MiXCR, applied by TCRdb to the PCR reads, yields one record per CDR3 protein. The sample records fewer than 550,000 distinct CDR3 sequences, roughly 34% being singletons. The rearrangement links TRBV10-3 to TRBJ1-2; perhaps TRBD1 as D (5 bases). The sample comprised blood. This TCR came from a girl under 18 with multiple sclerosis. CDR3 coding DNA: TGTGCCATCTCGGCAGGGTATGGCTACACCTTC. Amino acids: CAISAGYGYTF.